This TCR beta chain was identified in a study of CD8 T cells in Susac syndrome. The multiple sclerosis controls were treatment-naive patients, and their relapsing-remitting disease was stable or active. An input of about 0.45 to 1 ug of RNA was subjected to reverse transcription using random hexamers. Across 54 Vbeta and 13 Jbeta, TCR beta CDR3 was amplified with immunoSEQ multiplex PCR. TCRdb recomputed calls from the immunoSEQ multiplex PCR reads with MiXCR, one row per CDR3 protein. The table lists some 150,000 distinct CDR3 sequences, roughly 95% of them singletons. The clonotype originates from a human donor with multiple sclerosis. Sequenced input: CD8+ T cells from PBMCs.

CDR3 residues: CASSAPDRRETQYF. CDR3 DNA: TGTGCCAGCAGCGCCCCGGACAGGAGAGAGACCCAGTACTTC. V and J are TRBV7-9 and TRBJ2-5; the match to TRBD1 covers 7 bases. CDR1 and CDR2 (germline): SEHNR, FQNEAQ (reference sequence). V lost 5 bases, J lost 4 bases, and 7 bases stayed unmatched. The CDR3 runs to 14 residues.